The 25 T cell receptor beta chains given below trace back to one sample, sequenced in a study of T-cell reconstitution after alpha-beta-depleted transplantation in children. Unique molecular identifiers were used to barcode this TCRbeta library. In TCRdb, the PCR reads were re-called with MiXCR into one record per CDR3 protein. Of 450,000 to 550,000 distinct CDR3 sequences in the sample, 11% are singletons; the top ten hold around 13%. Sequencing used PBMCs, mostly from graft donor cells, obtained 180 days after TCRalphabeta/CD19-depleted stem cell transplant. These receptors were obtained from a female patient aged 2 to 10 who had a stem cell transplant for aplastic anemia, so the T cells may come from the graft donor.

This clonotype was seen many times. The rearrangement links TRBV29-1 to TRBJ2-3; TRBD1 aligns across 12 bases. Germline V gene lookup returns CDR1 SQVTM and CDR2 ANQGSEA. V lost 6 bases and J lost 4; bases outside the gene matches: 5. The CDR3 runs 14 residues. CDR3 DNA sequence: TGCAGCGTGGCGGGACAGGGGGCGGCAGATACGCAGTATTTT. Its protein product is CSVAGQGAADTQYF.

CDR3 sequence reads: CASSYWGTSGKDNEQFF. The CDR3 bases are TGTGCCAGCAGTTACTGGGGGACTAGCGGGAAAGACAATGAGCAGTTCTTC. The chain recombines TRBV6-5 with TRBJ2-1, with TRBD2 identical over 13 bases. Trimming cost V 1 base and J 5 bases; bases outside gene matches: 5. Germline CDR1 reads MNHEY; CDR2 reads SVGAGI. This CDR3 contains 17 residues.

The gene calls are TRBV20-1 and TRBJ2-7; 11 bases fit TRBD2. The CDR3 is 19 residues long. V lost 0 bases and J lost 5; bases outside the gene matches: 18. Germline V gene sequence: CDR1 DFQATT, CDR2 SNEGSKA (reference sequence). The CDR3 sequence: CSARDLFVTSGTLPHEQYF. Written as DNA, the CDR3 is TGCAGTGCTAGAGATCTATTTGTGACTAGCGGGACTCTTCCGCACGAGCAGTACTTC.

This clonotype has just a few counts. The chain is built from TRBV18 and TRBJ2-2; a weak D match, TRBD2 (6 bases). The CDR3 contains 15 residues. Deletions cut 5 bases from V and 1 base from J, with 11 bases between. Germline CDR1 KGHSH, CDR2 LQKENI. The CDR3 loop is CASSSRDWNTGELFF. CDR3 nucleotide sequence: TGTGCCAGCTCAAGCCGGGACTGGAACACCGGGGAGCTGTTTTTT.

A word on this clonotype: One junction end disagrees with the germline gene, perhaps due to a read error. The chain is built from TRBV29-1 and TRBJ2-3; possibly TRBD2 for D (6 bases). The CDR3 loop spans 15 amino acids. From germline, CDR1 is SQVTM and CDR2 ANQGSEA. The CDR3 DNA is TGCAGCGTTGAGTGGCTACCGGGAGTAGCGGATACGCAGTATTTC. Translating gives CSVEWLPGVADTQYF.

Here the CDR3 DNA reads TGTGCCTGGATAGCAGCTGCAGCTTTCTTT. It is translated as CAWIAAAAFF. This rearrangement joins TRBV30 to TRBJ1-1, with D hard to call. Trimming shortened V by 4 bases and J by 10 bases, and 10 bases separated the two germline ends. The CDR3 runs 10 residues. Germline V gene sequence: CDR1 GTSNPN, CDR2 SVGIG (reference sequence).

This clonotype was recorded at least ten times. V is TRBV5-5 and J is TRBJ1-1; TRBD1 might be the D (5 bases). CDR3 size: 13 residues. V dropped 1 base and J dropped 4 bases, with 8 bases sitting between them. Germline V gene data show CDR1 as SGHKS and CDR2 as YYEKEE (reference sequence). Here the CDR3 DNA reads TGTGCCAGCAGCTTGCTAGGGACCACTGAAGCTTTCTTT. Translating it yields CASSLLGTTEAFF.

V is TRBV24-1 and J is TRBJ2-3, with 9 bases lining up with TRBD2. CDR1 is KGHDR and CDR2 is SFDVKD in the germline V gene. The CDR3 loop spans 15 amino acids. V lost 2 bases, J lost 4 bases, and 3 bases stayed unmatched. The CDR3: CATSDWTSDADTQYF. For the CDR3, the DNA is TGTGCCACCAGTGATTGGACTAGCGACGCAGATACGCAGTATTTT.

This rearrangement joins TRBV4-3 to TRBJ2-5, with 9 nucleotides matching TRBD2. Germline trimming cut 2 bases from V and 0 bases from J; bases unmatched to any gene: 10. The CDR3 sequence is 18 residues long. The germline gives CDR1 LGHNA, CDR2 YSLEER. The CDR3 DNA reads TGCGCCAGCAGCCAAAGGGTAGCGGGAGTCCCTTACCAAGAGACCCAGTACTTC. As protein: CASSQRVAGVPYQETQYF.

The V and J genes are TRBV6-5 and TRBJ2-1; 7 nucleotides agree with TRBD2. V was clipped by 0 bases and J by 3 bases; unmatched bases: 5. The germline CDR1 and CDR2 sequences are MNHEY and SVGAGI. The CDR3 extends over 16 amino acids. The chain's CDR3 is CASSYSASGGYNEQFF. DNA for the CDR3: TGTGCCAGCAGTTACTCGGCTTCGGGGGGCTACAATGAGCAGTTCTTC.

The chain links TRBV6-5 to TRBJ2-7, with D perhaps matching TRBD1 or TRBD2 (5 bases each). V was shortened by 9 bases and J by 4 bases, with 19 bases between the two germline ends. Germline CDR1 reads MNHEY; CDR2 reads SVGAGI. This CDR3 is 14 amino acids long. This CDR3 reads CASIPAADIYEQYV. Here the CDR3 DNA reads TGTGCCAGTATCCCGGCAGCGGACATTTACGAGCAGTACGTC.

The rearrangement links TRBV6-1 to TRBJ1-4; D uncertain. V lost 2 bases and J lost 7, with 2 bases in between. The germline CDR1 and CDR2 sequences are MNHNS and SASEGT. CDR3 size: 11 residues. This CDR3 is CASSELEKLFF. In DNA form, the CDR3 reads TGTGCCAGCAGTGAACTTGAAAAACTGTTTTTT.

The table lists this clonotype with many counts. The J gene is TRBJ2-2, the V gene TRBV5-1; a weak D match, TRBD1 (5 bases). Germline-derived CDR1 and CDR2 are SGHRS and YFSETQ. The CDR3 sequence is 17 residues long. Between the trimmed V and J ends, which lost 3 bases and 4 bases, there was a span of 19 bases. CDR3 coding DNA: TGCGCCAGCAGCTCTCTACCTATCAGGGTGCGCACCGGGGAGCTGTTTTTT. Its protein product is CASSSLPIRVRTGELFF.

The chain uses TRBV21-1 and TRBJ1-4. TRBV21-1 is shown as a pseudogene. The CDR3 spans 13 residues. CDR3: CASSWAVNEKLFF. The CDR3 DNA reads as TGTGCCAGCAGCTGGGCAGTTAATGAAAAACTGTTTTTT.

This clonotype was counted ten times or more. The rearrangement links TRBV7-2 to TRBJ1-5; the D is unclear. The CDR3 is 16 amino acids. Trimming stripped 1 base from V and 0 bases from J, with 10 bases between. Germline CDR1 and CDR2: SGHTA and FQGNSA. The CDR3 DNA follows: TGTGCCAGCAGCTTAGTCTTGTGGGATAGCAATCAGCCCCAGCATTTT. Protein sequence: CASSLVLWDSNQPQHF.

This clonotype was picked up a small number of times. The V call is TRBV4-1, the J call TRBJ2-3; possibly TRBD1 for D (7 bases). The germline V gene encodes CDR1 MGHRA and CDR2 YSYEKL. The CDR3 is made up of 17 amino acids. Trimming took off 3 bases at V and 3 bases at J, with 19 bases between the two ends. The CDR3 DNA reads TGCGCCAGCAGCCACGCAACAGGGGCAGGGAGGACAGATACGCAGTATTTT. Translation: CASSHATGAGRTDTQYF.

The chain carries TRBV29-1 and TRBJ2-7; 12 positions match TRBD2. V was clipped by 4 bases and J by 4 bases; unmatched bases: 5. CDR1 SQVTM and CDR2 ANQGSEA come from the germline V gene. The CDR3 runs 14 residues. CDR3 amino acids: CSVATSGSLYEQYF. CDR3 nucleotides: TGCAGCGTTGCGACTAGCGGGAGTTTGTACGAGCAGTACTTC.

This clonotype has a count of ten or more. The chain couples TRBV9 to TRBJ1-2; TRBD1 is a possible D gene (5 bases). Trimming stripped 4 bases from V and 4 bases from J, with 11 bases between. CDR1 and CDR2 (germline): SGDLS, YYNGEE. The CDR3 contains 13 residues. This CDR3 reads CASSPEGTYGYTF. In DNA, the CDR3 is TGTGCCAGCAGCCCCGAGGGGACCTATGGCTACACCTTC. Full variable domain (outside the CDR3, taken from reference TRBV9 and TRBJ1-2): DSGVTQTPKHLITATGQRVTLRCSPRSGDLSVYWYQQSLDQGLQFLIQYYNGEERAKGNILERFSAQQFPDLHSELNLSSLELGDSALYFCASSPEGTYGYTFGSGTRLTVV.

This clonotype was counted ten times or more. V usage is TRBV12-3 or TRBV12-4 and J usage is TRBJ2-2, with a possible D match to TRBD1 (6 bases). The CDR3 sequence is 14 residues long. V gave up 6 bases and J gave up 7 bases, with 15 bases separating them. The CDR3 reads CASSTHRAGGELFF. The DNA of the CDR3 is TGTGCCAGCAGCACGCACAGGGCTGGCGGGGAGCTGTTTTTT.

This clonotype was seen repeatedly, ten times or more. V gene TRBV27 combines with J gene TRBJ2-1, with D perhaps TRBD2 (6 bases). The CDR3 covers 13 residues. Deletions cut 0 bases from V and 10 bases from J, with 10 bases between. The V gene's germline CDR1 is MNHEY and CDR2 SMNVEV (reference sequence). The CDR3 bases are TGTGCCAGCAGTTTATCGCGGGGACGCGAGCAGTTCTTC. Translation gives CASSLSRGREQFF.

The CDR3: CASSLTAGRETQYF. The CDR3 coding sequence is TGTGCCAGCAGCTTAACTGCAGGTCGGGAGACCCAGTACTTC. The chain carries TRBV7-9 and TRBJ2-5; unclear D gene. The germline V gene has CDR1 SEHNR and CDR2 FQNEAQ (reference sequence). The CDR3 has 14 residues. V was shortened by 2 bases and J by 5 bases, with 12 bases between the two germline ends.

This chain links TRBV13 with TRBJ1-4; D is possibly TRBD1 (5 bases). Trimming pared 3 bases from V and 1 base from J, leaving 12 bases between. The CDR3 runs to 16 residues. Germline V lookup: CDR1 PRHDT, CDR2 FYEKMQ (reference sequence). The CDR3: CASSFKRGRTNEKLFF. CDR3 DNA sequence: TGTGCCAGCAGCTTTAAGCGGGGGAGAACTAATGAAAAACTGTTTTTT.

This clonotype was recorded many times. V gene TRBV29-1 combines with J gene TRBJ2-1; D gene uncertain. CDR1 is SQVTM, CDR2 ANQGSEA, per germline. V shed 6 bases and J shed 5 bases, with 14 bases lying between them. The CDR3 is 13 residues long. CDR3 bases: TGCAGCGTGACTGTCATCCCGAACAATGAGCAGTTCTTC. It encodes CSVTVIPNNEQFF.

This chain links TRBV4-3 with TRBJ2-7; TRBD1 matches 8 bases. The CDR3 length is 17 residues. Unmatched junction bases numbered 9, after V lost 0 bases and J lost 2 bases. Germline V gene lookup returns CDR1 LGHNA and CDR2 YSLEER. This CDR3 reads CASSQEGDRRVAYEQYF. CDR3 bases: TGCGCCAGCAGCCAAGAGGGGGACAGGAGGGTCGCCTACGAGCAGTACTTC.

CDR3 protein: CASSYSSGFQPQHF. The CDR3 nucleotides are TGTGCCAGCAGTTACTCGTCAGGGTTTCAGCCCCAGCATTTT. The rearrangement uses TRBV6-5 and TRBJ1-5, with D possibly being TRBD1 (5 bases). CDR1 and CDR2 from the germline V gene are MNHEY and SVGAGI. The CDR3 totals 14 residues. V was pared by 0 bases and J by 6 bases, with 9 bases between.